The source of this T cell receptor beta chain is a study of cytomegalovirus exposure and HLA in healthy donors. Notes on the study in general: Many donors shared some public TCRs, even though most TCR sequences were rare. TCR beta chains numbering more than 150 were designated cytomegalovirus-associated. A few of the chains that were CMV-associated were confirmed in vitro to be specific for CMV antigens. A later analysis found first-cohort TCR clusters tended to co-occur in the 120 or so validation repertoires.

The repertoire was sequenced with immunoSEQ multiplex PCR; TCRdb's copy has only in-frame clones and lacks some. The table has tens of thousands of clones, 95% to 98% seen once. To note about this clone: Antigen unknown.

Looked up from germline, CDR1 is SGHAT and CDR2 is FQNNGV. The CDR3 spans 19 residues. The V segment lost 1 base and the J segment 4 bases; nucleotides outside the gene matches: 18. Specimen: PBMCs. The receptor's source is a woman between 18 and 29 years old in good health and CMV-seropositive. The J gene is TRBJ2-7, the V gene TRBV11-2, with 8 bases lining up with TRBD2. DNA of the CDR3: TGTGCCAGCAGCTTAGCCTCTCATGGGGTTAGCGGGAATTGGTACGAGCAGTACTTC. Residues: CASSLASHGVSGNWYEQYF.